This T cell receptor (beta chain) was identified in a study of blood T cell repertoires in COVID-19. In the original processing: Cell counts per sample came from amplifying reference gene primers. Clones were read by immunoSEQ multiplex PCR, and TCRdb kept only the in-frame ones, dropping some. That table furnishes V, J and clone size, whereas the DNA furnished D and trimming. The repertoire holds a few hundred thousand clones, with 80% to 85% as singletons. This CDR3 has 13 residues. V gave up 5 bases and J gave up 6 bases, with 14 bases separating them. CDR1 and CDR2 from the germline V gene are SNHLY and FYNNEI.

The sequence came from a woman at least 80 years old with COVID-19, enrolled during active disease. The chain joins TRBV2 to TRBJ2-7; weak D call: TRBD2 (5 bases). Material: peripheral blood. The CDR3 DNA reads as TGTGCCAGCAGTTCGGACTTAATTAGCGAGCAGTACTTC. Translation: CASSSDLISEQYF.